The present T cell receptor (beta chain) was sequenced within a study of T cells in localized non-small cell lung cancer. Findings and caveats of the study: Longer overall survival accompanied higher blood T cell density.

As concerns this clone: The antigen is not known.

Germline-derived CDR1 and CDR2 are SGHRS and YFSETQ. The CDR3 runs 16 residues. V gave up 0 bases and J gave up 5 bases; unmatched junction bases: 3. Some clones are missing from TCRdb's copy, which holds only in-frame ones; the method was immunoSEQ multiplex PCR. Of 20,000 to 25,000 clones in the sample, around 90% were seen once. V gene TRBV5-1 combines with J gene TRBJ2-2; 11 bases map to TRBD1. The sequencing used peripheral blood, collected before any cancer treatment. This clonotype was obtained from a male donor aged 60 or older with stage I squamous cell lung carcinoma. The CDR3 region has the DNA TGCGCCAGCAGCTTGGCCGGGACAGGGGGTACCGGGGAGCTGTTTTTT. Protein product: CASSLAGTGGTGELFF. The full variable domain, in which reference TRBV5-1 and TRBJ2-2 provide the parts outside the CDR3, is KAGVTQTPRYLIKTRGQQVTLSCSPISGHRSVSWYQQTPGQGLQFLFEYFSETQRNKGNFPGRFSGRQFSNSRSEMNVSTLELGDSALYLCASSLAGTGGTGELFFGEGSRLTVL.